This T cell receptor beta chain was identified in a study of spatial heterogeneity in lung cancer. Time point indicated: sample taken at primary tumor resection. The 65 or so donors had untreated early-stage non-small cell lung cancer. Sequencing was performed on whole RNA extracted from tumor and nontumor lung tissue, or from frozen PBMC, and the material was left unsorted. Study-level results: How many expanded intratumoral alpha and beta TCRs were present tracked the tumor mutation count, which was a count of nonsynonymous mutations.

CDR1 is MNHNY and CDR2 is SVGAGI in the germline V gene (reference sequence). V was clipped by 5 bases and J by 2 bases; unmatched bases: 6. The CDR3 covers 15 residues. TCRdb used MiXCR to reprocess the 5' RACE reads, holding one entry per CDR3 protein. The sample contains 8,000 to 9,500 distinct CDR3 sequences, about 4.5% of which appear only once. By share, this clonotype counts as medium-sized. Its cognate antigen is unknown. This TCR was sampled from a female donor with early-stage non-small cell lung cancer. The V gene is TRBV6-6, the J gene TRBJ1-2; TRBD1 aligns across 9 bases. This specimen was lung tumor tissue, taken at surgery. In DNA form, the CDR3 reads TGTGCCAGCAGTCCCCCCGGACAGGGGAACTATGGCTACACCTTC. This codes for CASSPPGQGNYGYTF.